The 30 T cell receptor beta chains presented below share a single source sample, sequenced in a study of T cells in Graves' hyperthyroidism and ophthalmopathy (dated by TCRdb to about 2019). Libraries were built with multiplex PCR. Instrument on record: Illumina HiSeq 2000. The TCR beta CDR3 regions were amplified from RNA transcripts. For the first round of RT-PCR on the TCR CDR3, the HTBI primer set was used together with the Qiagen OneStep RT-PCR kit. TCRdb applied fastp at Q25 and MiXCR to the public reads, then kept only in-frame beta chains. For every CDR3 protein sequence, its rows merge into one entry that carries the most common genes and DNA. In all, the sample holds about 380,000 distinct CDR3 sequences, and 13% of those were seen once. The top ten clones comprise around 21% of the sample. Sequenced sample: blood. The receptor set was obtained from a man under 40 with Graves' hyperthyroidism that later progressed to Graves' ophthalmopathy.

This chain uses TRBV5-1 with TRBJ2-7; no definite D call. The CDR3 has 15 residues. Germline-derived CDR1 and CDR2 are SGHRS and YFSETQ. V lost 0 bases and J 3 bases, leaving 13 bases between the germline ends. CDR3 loop: CASSLVGGRYYEQYF. In DNA form, the CDR3 reads TGCGCCAGCAGCTTGGTGGGCGGTAGGTACTACGAGCAGTACTTC.

Concerning this clonotype itself: The CDR3 does not close with the conserved phenylalanine or tryptophan, likely indicating a read error. The V call is TRBV2, the J call TRBJ2-7; D ambiguous. The CDR3 sequence is 11 residues long. V was shortened by 6 bases and J by 1 base, with 4 bases between the two germline ends. CDR1 is SNHLY, CDR2 FYNNEI, per germline. The CDR3, as DNA: TGTGCCAGCAGACGGTCCTACGAGCAGTACCTC. This gives the protein CASRRSYEQYL.

Concerning this clonotype itself: It may be a read error: a sequence one base away is much more abundant. No conserved phenylalanine or tryptophan ends this CDR3, so it is likely a read error. The J gene is TRBJ1-2, the V gene TRBV2; no definite D call. The V end lost 0 bases, the J end lost 3 bases, and 5 bases lay between the germline ends. The CDR3 length is 13 residues. CDR1 and CDR2 (germline): SNHLY, FYNNEI. CDR3 amino acids: CASSEALDYGYTI. CDR3 bases: TGTGCCAGCAGTGAAGCGCTGGACTATGGCTACACCATC.

This clonotype occurred a few times. The V and J genes are TRBV15 and TRBJ2-4; weak D call: TRBD2 (5 bases). The CDR3 contains 14 residues. The germline CDR1 and CDR2 sequences are LNHNV and YYDKDF (reference sequence). Trimming removed 3 bases from V and 3 bases from J, with 9 bases in between. DNA of the CDR3: TGTGCCACCAGCAGCAAGGGAGTCAAAAACATTCAGTACTTC. Encoded protein: CATSSKGVKNIQYF.

This clonotype was observed a handful of times. The chain links TRBV12-5 to TRBJ2-7, with 10 positions matching TRBD1. The CDR3 is 14 amino acids. The trim removed 6 bases at V and 2 bases at J, leaving 4 bases unmatched. Germline values: CDR1 LGHNT, CDR2 FRNRAP. CDR3 amino acids: CASGAGTGAYEQYF. In nucleotides, the CDR3 is TGTGCTAGTGGAGCCGGGACAGGGGCCTACGAGCAGTACTTC.

This clonotype has ten or more counts. The gene calls are TRBV6-1 and TRBJ1-1, with unresolved D. The V and J ends lost 5 bases and 0 bases respectively, with 13 bases between them. The germline CDR1 and CDR2 sequences are MNHNS and SASEGT. The CDR3 loop spans 15 amino acids. CDR3 in amino acids: CASSPITDMNTEAFF. CDR3 bases: TGTGCCAGCAGTCCGATTACAGACATGAACACTGAAGCTTTCTTT.

In this sample, this clonotype turned up many times. V usage is TRBV28 and J usage is TRBJ1-1; tentatively, D is TRBD1 (6 bases). This CDR3 region has 14 residues. Per germline, CDR1 MDHEN and CDR2 SYDVKM. Trimming cost V 3 bases and J 0 bases, with 8 bases left between them. The CDR3 DNA follows: TGTGCCAGCAGTTTGGCAGGGGTGAACACTGAAGCTTTCTTT. It translates to CASSLAGVNTEAFF.

This clonotype was seen more than once but under ten times. V usage is TRBV20-1 and J usage is TRBJ1-2; tentative D call: TRBD1 (6 bases). Trimming took off 4 bases at V and 0 bases at J, with 15 bases between the two ends. The CDR3 runs 15 residues. In germline, CDR1 is DFQATT, CDR2 SNEGSKA (reference sequence). The CDR3 loop reads CSATNWGAANYGYTF. The CDR3 DNA sequence: TGCAGTGCTACCAACTGGGGGGCCGCTAACTATGGCTACACCTTC.

This clonotype was seen only a few times. For the CDR3, the DNA is TGTGCCAGCGGGACAGGGATATACTCTGGCTACACCTTC. It translates to CASGTGIYSGYTF. This rearrangement joins TRBV28 to TRBJ1-2; 9 nucleotides agree with TRBD1. Germline loops: CDR1 MDHEN, CDR2 SYDVKM. Trimming removed 8 bases from V and 7 bases from J; junction bases left unmatched: 8. The CDR3 totals 13 residues.

This clonotype was seen at least ten times. The V call is TRBV12-3 or TRBV12-4, the J call TRBJ1-1, with D uncertain. Trimming left V 6 bases short and J 1 base short, with 15 bases between. This CDR3 comprises 15 residues. This CDR3 reads CASSPNQLANTEAFF. CDR3 nucleotides: TGTGCCAGCAGCCCAAACCAACTCGCGAACACTGAAGCTTTCTTT.

The rearrangement uses TRBV6-9 and TRBJ2-7; 8 bases line up with TRBD1. The CDR3 consists of 16 residues. Per the germline V gene, CDR1 is MNHGY and CDR2 is SVAAGI. V lost 1 base, J lost 3 bases, and 8 bases stayed unmatched. CDR3 DNA: TGTGCCAGCAGTTATTTCTCCGGGACAGGAAGCTACGAGCAGTACTTC. It translates to CASSYFSGTGSYEQYF.

The gene calls are TRBV28 and TRBJ2-1; 11 nucleotides line up with TRBD1. V lost 3 bases, J lost 8 bases, and 9 bases stayed unmatched. Germline loops: CDR1 MDHEN, CDR2 SYDVKM. The CDR3 contains 16 residues. In DNA, the CDR3 is TGTGCCAGCAGTTTGACGTCCGGACAGGGGGCGGATGAGCAGTTCTTC. It codes for CASSLTSGQGADEQFF.

The chain uses TRBV6-1 and TRBJ1-2, with D uncertain. In germline, CDR1 is MNHNS, CDR2 SASEGT. CDR3 length: 16 amino acids. The V end was cut by 3 bases, the J end by 4 bases, with 18 bases between. CDR3 loop: CASSDAPIPPLYGYTF. DNA of the CDR3: TGTGCCAGCAGTGATGCCCCCATCCCCCCTCTCTATGGCTACACCTTC.

The rearrangement uses TRBV3-1 and TRBJ2-5, with 9 bases aligning to TRBD1. The CDR3 totals 15 residues. V shed 0 bases, J shed 4 bases, and the junction held 3 bases outside the gene matches. Germline CDR1 reads LGHDT; CDR2 reads YNNKEL (reference sequence). CDR3 protein: CASSQERDRVETQYF. CDR3 nucleotide sequence: TGTGCCAGCAGCCAAGAGCGGGACAGGGTAGAGACCCAGTACTTC.

Ten or more counts support this clonotype. The V and J genes are TRBV7-9 and TRBJ1-2; the match to TRBD1 covers 7 bases. Germline lookup yields CDR1 SEHNR and CDR2 FQNEAQ (reference sequence). The CDR3 sequence is 15 residues long. Losses at the gene ends were 1 base for V and 8 bases for J; bases not matched to a gene: 10. CDR3 amino acids: CASSLEGQDLGGYTF. The CDR3 DNA follows: TGTGCCAGCAGCTTAGAAGGACAGGACCTCGGGGGCTACACCTTC.

This clonotype occurred a few times. V is TRBV6-1 and J is TRBJ2-7; 10 bases are shared with TRBD1. Per the germline V gene, CDR1 is MNHNS and CDR2 is SASEGT. The CDR3 contains 16 residues. V shed 5 bases and J 3 bases; nucleotides not matched to a gene: 10. CDR3 nucleotide sequence: TGTGCCAGCAGTCCGACTCTGGGACAGGGGAGCTACGAGCAGTACTTC. Its protein is CASSPTLGQGSYEQYF.

Worth noting for this clonotype: A single base separates this from a much larger clone, so it may be a read error. The chain carries TRBV5-5 and TRBJ2-1, with 7 nucleotides matching TRBD1. The length of the CDR3 is 13 residues. The V gene's germline CDR1 is SGHKS and CDR2 YYEKEE (reference sequence). The junction had 1 base not matched to a gene; V was cut back by 1 base and J by 6 bases. DNA for the CDR3: TGTGCCAGCAGCTTGTCAGGGGGCAATGAGCAGTTCTTC. This translates into CASSLSGGNEQFF.

In this sample, this clonotype turned up many times. This chain links TRBV3-1 with TRBJ2-3; 7 nucleotides agree with TRBD2. The germline gives CDR1 LGHDT, CDR2 YNNKEL (reference sequence). Germline trimming cut 0 bases from V and 8 bases from J; bases unmatched to any gene: 8. The CDR3 loop spans 15 amino acids. CDR3 sequence: CASSQDGDYSGTQYF. DNA of the CDR3: TGTGCCAGCAGCCAAGACGGGGACTACTCTGGTACGCAGTATTTT.

This clonotype was seen ten or more times. This chain uses TRBV5-1 with TRBJ1-2, with D unclear. The germline CDR1 and CDR2 sequences are SGHRS and YFSETQ. V was cut by 0 bases and J by 3 bases, with 9 bases left in between. The CDR3 loop spans 14 amino acids. CDR3 DNA: TGCGCCAGCAGCTTGGAGGCAGCCGACTATGGCTACACCTTC. Its protein is CASSLEAADYGYTF.

This clonotype was seen many times. J is TRBJ2-1 and V is TRBV11-3; D is undetermined. V was cut by 3 bases and J by 0 bases, with 12 bases left in between. Germline V lookup: CDR1 SGHNT, CDR2 YENEEA. The CDR3 consists of 16 residues. CDR3 coding DNA: TGTGCCAGCAGCTTTCCCGACCTATACTCCTACAATGAGCAGTTCTTC. Translation: CASSFPDLYSYNEQFF.

The J gene is TRBJ1-2, the V gene TRBV19; no clear D gene. The germline gives CDR1 LNHDA, CDR2 SQIVND (reference sequence). The CDR3 has 12 amino acids. Trimming cost V 4 bases and J 3 bases, with 6 bases left between them. The CDR3 coding sequence is TGTGCCAGTAGTAGGAATTACTATGGCTACACCTTC. As protein: CASSRNYYGYTF.

This clonotype was recorded at least ten times. The chain has TRBV12-5 and TRBJ2-1; a weak D match, TRBD1 (6 bases). The CDR3 runs 15 residues. CDR1 is LGHNT and CDR2 is FRNRAP in the germline V gene. V lost 6 bases, J lost 4 bases, and 16 bases lay in between. This CDR3 is CASGRTGRPYNEQFF. The CDR3 bases are TGTGCTAGTGGCCGCACAGGGCGTCCTTACAATGAGCAGTTCTTC.

The V call is TRBV9, the J call TRBJ2-4, with D perhaps matching TRBD2 (6 bases). CDR1 and CDR2 (germline): SGDLS, YYNGEE. V lost 3 bases to trimming and J lost 11 bases, with 21 bases between them. CDR3 length equals 15 residues. As DNA, the CDR3 is TGTGCCAGCAGCGGCCCCGGGACTCCCTCGGGCGTTCAGTACTTC. It translates to CASSGPGTPSGVQYF.

This clonotype was seen at least ten times. J is TRBJ2-1 and V is TRBV3-1, with D unresolved. The length of the CDR3 is 15 residues. V lost 2 bases, J lost 0 bases, and 8 bases lay in between. The V gene's germline CDR1 is LGHDT and CDR2 YNNKEL (reference sequence). Here the CDR3 reads CASSQTVSSYNEQFF. CDR3 bases: TGTGCCAGCAGCCAAACGGTGAGCTCCTACAATGAGCAGTTCTTC.

There are a few counts of this clonotype. Germline is not matched at one junction end, which may reflect a read error. The CDR3 sequence is CASSLGTDQETQYF. The CDR3, as DNA: TGTGCTAGCAGCTTAGGGACAGACCAAGAGACCCAGTACTTC. This sequence joins TRBV7-7 and TRBJ2-5; 7 nucleotides line up with TRBD1. From germline, CDR1 is SSHAT and CDR2 FNYEAQ (reference sequence). This CDR3 contains 14 residues.

This clonotype appeared a few times. The J gene is TRBJ2-7, the V gene TRBV5-6; no definite D call. This CDR3 is 14 amino acids long. CDR1 is SGHDT, CDR2 YYEEEE, per germline. The V end lost 0 bases, the J end lost 0 bases, and 7 bases lay between the germline ends. CDR3 DNA sequence: TGTGCCAGCAGCTTGGCCTCCCGCTCCTACGAGCAGTACTTC. Its protein is CASSLASRSYEQYF.

This clonotype was counted ten times or more. This sequence joins TRBV20-1 and TRBJ2-7; D may be TRBD1 or TRBD2 (5 bases each). The CDR3 sequence is 12 residues long. V dropped 5 bases and J dropped 1 base, with 9 bases sitting between them. Looked up from germline, CDR1 is DFQATT and CDR2 is SNEGSKA (reference sequence). In DNA, the CDR3 is TGCAGTGCTTTGGGACGGTCCTACGAGCAGTACTTC. Translation gives CSALGRSYEQYF.

Ten or more counts support this clonotype. The chain couples TRBV12-3 or TRBV12-4 to TRBJ2-5, with 7 bases aligning to TRBD1. V lost 5 bases and J lost 0; bases outside the gene matches: 3. There are 14 residues in the CDR3. CDR3 in amino acids: CASSRDRHQETQYF. As DNA, the CDR3 is TGTGCCAGCAGTCGGGACAGACACCAAGAGACCCAGTACTTC.

This clonotype came up a few times. V and J are TRBV18 and TRBJ1-5; 7 positions agree with TRBD1. CDR1 and CDR2 (germline): KGHSH, LQKENI. The CDR3 runs 14 residues. The V gene end was trimmed by 1 base and the J gene end by 7 bases; junction bases not matched to a gene: 4. This chain's CDR3 is CASSPRQGEQPQHF. The CDR3 bases are TGTGCCAGCTCACCACGACAGGGAGAGCAGCCCCAGCATTTT.

Ten or more counts support this clonotype. The chain uses TRBV30 and TRBJ2-5; the match to TRBD2 covers 12 bases. Germline trimming cut 1 base from V and 5 bases from J; bases unmatched to any gene: 5. In germline, CDR1 is GTSNPN, CDR2 SVGIG (reference sequence). This CDR3 is 15 amino acids long. CDR3 amino acids: CAWSDRLAGAETQYF. The CDR3 DNA sequence: TGTGCCTGGAGTGACCGACTAGCGGGGGCCGAGACCCAGTACTTC.